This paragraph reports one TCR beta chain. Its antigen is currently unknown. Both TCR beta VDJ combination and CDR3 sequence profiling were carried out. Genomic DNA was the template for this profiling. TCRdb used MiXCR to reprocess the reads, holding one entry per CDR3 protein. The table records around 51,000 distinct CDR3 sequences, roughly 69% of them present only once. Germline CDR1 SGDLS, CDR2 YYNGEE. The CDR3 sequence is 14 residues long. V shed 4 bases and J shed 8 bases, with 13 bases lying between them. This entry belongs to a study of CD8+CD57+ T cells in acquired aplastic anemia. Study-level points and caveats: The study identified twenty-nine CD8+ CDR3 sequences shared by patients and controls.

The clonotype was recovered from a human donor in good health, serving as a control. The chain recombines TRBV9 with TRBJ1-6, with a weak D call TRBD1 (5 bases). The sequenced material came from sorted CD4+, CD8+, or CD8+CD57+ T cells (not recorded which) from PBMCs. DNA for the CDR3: TGTGCCAGCAGCCGGGGGGATCCGGATTCACCCCTCCACTTT. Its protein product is CASSRGDPDSPLHF.